The entry below describes one T cell receptor (beta chain). The sample holds one count of this clone. The clone's antigen remains unknown. No base-level quality is on record; no much larger clone is a single base apart. One collaborating source in Seattle enrolled patients during active infection and followed them longitudinally through the course of disease. Each collaborating institution followed its own protocols to collect whole blood in K2EDTA tubes. For TCRbeta analysis, collaborators shipped samples in one of three forms: frozen whole blood, isolated PBMCs, or DNA extracted from either of those sample types. V and J are truncated by 0 bases and 1 base respectively, leaving an intervening sequence of 16 bases. According to the germline V gene, CDR1 reads MGHRA and CDR2 reads YSYEKL. There are 17 amino acids in the CDR3, from cysteine to phenylalanine inclusive. The retained sequence is limited to the CDR3, 51 bases, with the frame set at the first base.

These data are taken from a study of blood T cell repertoires in COVID-19 (dated by TCRdb to the early 2020s). Broadly, across the study: Samples covering the acute and convalescent phases of COVID-19 were provided by collaborators in the United States, Italy and Spain. The material from the prospective study consisted of cDNA or gDNA derived from T cells, B-cell-depleted T cells, or PBMCs. Deeply sampled blood TCRbeta repertoires from subjects exposed to, actively infected with, or recovered from COVID-19 were included in the dataset. A freely available public database, intended as a resource for researchers studying the immune response to SARS-CoV-2, is where the repertoires were released. The samples were drawn from two sources: the first 160 participants of the ongoing ImmuneRACE study, and fewer than 1,500 subjects contributed by 6 global collaborators. The sample metadata nearly always contained a de-identified subject ID, COVID-19 status, age in years and sex. Where available, HLA class I and class II types were obtained from metadata supplied by the sample provider rather than from assay-based typing.

The paper's findings and limits, for the study overall: The amount of clinical and demographic metadata varied by source and participant and was provided uncurated.

TCRbeta CDR3 regions were amplified from genomic DNA by means of the immunoSEQ Assay, a bias-controlled multiplex PCR. On the authors' methods: Nucleated cell counts per sample were estimated from amplification of reference gene primers within the assay. Sequence reads were collapsed and filtered to measure the absolute abundance of every unique TCRbeta CDR3 rearrangement. For each sample, productive Simpson clonality was calculated as the square root of Simpson's diversity index across productive rearrangements. Imported from immuneACCESS, the table was reduced by TCRdb to in-frame sequences with V and J called. These copies leave out some clones; in studies compared against another copy, an unresolved V gene accounts for under half, and the cause of the remainder is not known. V and J calls and clone size follow that table, whereas D and trimming were derived from the DNA. The sample table lists 200,000 or so clones, roughly four fifths of them with a count of one. Less than 15% of the sample is in the top ten clones.

The chain is made from TRBV4-1 and TRBJ2-7, with TRBD2 tentatively as D gene (6 bases match). The sequenced material came from peripheral blood. The TCR originated in a woman older than 75 with COVID-19, enrolled during active disease. The encoded CDR3 is CASSQDTGVLVSYEQYF. The bases read TGCGCCAGCAGCCAAGATACGGGGGTCTTGGTTTCCTACGAGCAGTACTTC.